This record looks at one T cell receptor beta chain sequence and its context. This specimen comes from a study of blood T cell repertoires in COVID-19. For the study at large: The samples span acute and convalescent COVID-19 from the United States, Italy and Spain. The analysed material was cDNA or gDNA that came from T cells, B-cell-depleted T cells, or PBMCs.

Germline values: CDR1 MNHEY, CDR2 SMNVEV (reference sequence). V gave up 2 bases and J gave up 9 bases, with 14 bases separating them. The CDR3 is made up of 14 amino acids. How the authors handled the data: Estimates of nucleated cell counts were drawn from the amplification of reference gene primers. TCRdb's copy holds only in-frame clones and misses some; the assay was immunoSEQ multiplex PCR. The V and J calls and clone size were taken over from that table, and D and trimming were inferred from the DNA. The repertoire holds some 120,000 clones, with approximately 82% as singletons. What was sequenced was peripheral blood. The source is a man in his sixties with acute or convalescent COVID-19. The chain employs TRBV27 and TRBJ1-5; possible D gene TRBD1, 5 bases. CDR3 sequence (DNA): TGTGCCAGCAGTTTAAGGTTCGGGGGTCTGCCCCAGCATTTT. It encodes CASSLRFGGLPQHF.